This T cell receptor (beta chain) was recorded in a study of blood T cell repertoires in COVID-19. Assay used: immunoSEQ multiplex PCR; TCRdb lists only in-frame clones, some missing. Of 300,000 to 400,000 clones in the sample, 88% were seen once. The CDR3 covers 13 residues. CDR1 is MDHEN and CDR2 is SYDVKM in the germline V gene. V lost 3 bases and J lost 6, with 11 bases in between. This clone was observed a single time. This receptor was obtained from a woman aged 18-29 years who had recovered from COVID-19. The rearrangement links TRBV28 to TRBJ1-1; D possibly corresponds to TRBD1 (5 bases). The source material was PBMCs or T cells enriched from blood (not recorded which). The DNA for the CDR3 is TGTGCCAGCAGTTTTACAGGATCCCCTGAAGCTTTCTTT. This gives the protein CASSFTGSPEAFF.